The source of this TCR beta chain is a study of shared clonotypes between healthy human individuals. About the study: Each donor contributed plates that comprised three CD4 naive, three CD4 memory, two CD8 naive and one CD8 memory.

For every subset, genomic DNA was evenly distributed across several immunoSEQ plates. Using immunoSEQ multiplex PCR, the repertoire was profiled, and TCRdb retains in-frame clones only, with some absent. The sample lists approximately 2.1 million clones, 85% to 95% occurring once. The CD4+ fraction was divided into a CD45RA+ naive subset and a CD45RA-negative memory subset. The CDR3 has 15 residues. Trimming removed 2 bases from V and 2 bases from J; junction bases left unmatched: 2. Germline V gene sequence: CDR1 KGHSH, CDR2 LQKENI. The sequenced material came from naive CD4+ T cells from PBMCs. Subset described: CD45RA+ positively selected. This sequence was found in a young man in good health. Some clones in this sample may be carry-over from other donors' samples. The V call is TRBV18, the J call TRBJ2-2; 7 bases align to TRBD2. For the CDR3, the DNA is TGTGCCAGCTCACCAACTAGCGACAACACCGGGGAGCTGTTTTTT. It encodes CASSPTSDNTGELFF.